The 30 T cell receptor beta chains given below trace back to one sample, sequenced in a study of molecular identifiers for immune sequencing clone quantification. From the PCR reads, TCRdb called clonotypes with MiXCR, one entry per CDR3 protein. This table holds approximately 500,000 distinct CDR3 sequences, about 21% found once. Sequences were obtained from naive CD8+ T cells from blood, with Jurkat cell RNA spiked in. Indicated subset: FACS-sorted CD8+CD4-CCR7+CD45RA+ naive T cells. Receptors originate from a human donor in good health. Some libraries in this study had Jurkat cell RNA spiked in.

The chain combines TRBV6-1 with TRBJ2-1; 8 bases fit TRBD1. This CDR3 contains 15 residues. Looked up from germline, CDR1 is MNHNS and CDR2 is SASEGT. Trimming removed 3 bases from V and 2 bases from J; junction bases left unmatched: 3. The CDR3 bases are TGTGCCAGCAGTGATCGGACAGGGCCCTACAATGAGCAGTTCTTC. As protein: CASSDRTGPYNEQFF.

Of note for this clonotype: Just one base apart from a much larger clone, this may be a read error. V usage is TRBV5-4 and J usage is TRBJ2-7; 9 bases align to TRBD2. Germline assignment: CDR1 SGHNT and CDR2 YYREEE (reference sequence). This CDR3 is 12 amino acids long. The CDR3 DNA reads TGTGCCAGCAGTCCGACTAGCGGTGAGCAGCACTTC. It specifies CASSPTSGEQHF.

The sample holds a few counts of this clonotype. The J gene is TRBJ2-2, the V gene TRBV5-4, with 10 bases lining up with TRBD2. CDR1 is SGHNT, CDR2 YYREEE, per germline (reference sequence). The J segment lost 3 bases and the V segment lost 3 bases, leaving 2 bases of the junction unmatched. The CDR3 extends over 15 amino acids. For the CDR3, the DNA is TGTGCCAGCAGCTCGCTAGCGGGAGACACCGGGGAGCTGTTTTTT. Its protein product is CASSSLAGDTGELFF.

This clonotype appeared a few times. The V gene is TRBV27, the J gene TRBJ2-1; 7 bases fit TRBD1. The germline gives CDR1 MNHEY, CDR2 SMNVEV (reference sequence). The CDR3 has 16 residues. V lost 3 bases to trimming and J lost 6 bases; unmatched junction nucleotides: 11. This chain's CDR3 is CASSFTGAVMGNEQFF. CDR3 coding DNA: TGTGCCAGCAGTTTCACAGGGGCTGTTATGGGCAATGAGCAGTTCTTC.

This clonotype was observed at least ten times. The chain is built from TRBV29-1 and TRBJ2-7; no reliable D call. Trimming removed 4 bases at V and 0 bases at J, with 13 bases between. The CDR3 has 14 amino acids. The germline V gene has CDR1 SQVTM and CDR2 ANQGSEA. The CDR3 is CSVVGYRSSYEQYF. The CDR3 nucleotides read TGCAGCGTTGTCGGGTACCGAAGCTCCTACGAGCAGTACTTC.

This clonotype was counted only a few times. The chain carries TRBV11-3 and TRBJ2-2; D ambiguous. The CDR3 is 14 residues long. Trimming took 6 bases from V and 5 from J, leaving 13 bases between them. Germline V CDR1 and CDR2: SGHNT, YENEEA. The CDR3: CASSHTDKTGELFF. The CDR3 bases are TGTGCCAGCAGTCACACAGATAAGACCGGGGAGCTGTTTTTT. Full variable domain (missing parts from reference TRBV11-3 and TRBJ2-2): EAGVVQSPRYKIIEKKQPVAFWCNPISGHNTLYWYLQNLGQGPELLIRYENEEAVDDSQLPKDRFSAERLKGVDSTLKIQPAELGDSAVYLCASSHTDKTGELFFGEGSRLTVL.

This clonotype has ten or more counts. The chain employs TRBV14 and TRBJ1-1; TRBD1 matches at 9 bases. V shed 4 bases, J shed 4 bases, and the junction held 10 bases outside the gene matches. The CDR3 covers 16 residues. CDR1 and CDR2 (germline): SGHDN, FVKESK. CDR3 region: CASSPHRGRLVTEAFF. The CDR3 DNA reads TGTGCCAGCAGCCCCCACAGGGGGCGCTTGGTCACTGAAGCTTTCTTT.

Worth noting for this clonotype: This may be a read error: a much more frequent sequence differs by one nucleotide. The CDR3 is CSARRLAESTDTQYF. As DNA, the CDR3 is TGCAGTGCTAGACGTTTGGCGGAGAGCACAGATACGCAGTATTTT. The chain employs TRBV20-1 and TRBJ2-3; D gene unclear. CDR1 is DFQATT, CDR2 SNEGSKA, per germline (reference sequence). The germline V and J ends were trimmed by 2 bases and 0 bases, with 12 bases remaining between them. The CDR3 has 15 residues.

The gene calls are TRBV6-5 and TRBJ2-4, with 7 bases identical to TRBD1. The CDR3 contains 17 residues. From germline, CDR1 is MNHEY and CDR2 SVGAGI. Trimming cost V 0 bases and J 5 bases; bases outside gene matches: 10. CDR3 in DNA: TGTGCCAGCAGTTACTCGCTCACAGGGGCGAGCCAAAACATTCAGTACTTC. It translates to CASSYSLTGASQNIQYF.

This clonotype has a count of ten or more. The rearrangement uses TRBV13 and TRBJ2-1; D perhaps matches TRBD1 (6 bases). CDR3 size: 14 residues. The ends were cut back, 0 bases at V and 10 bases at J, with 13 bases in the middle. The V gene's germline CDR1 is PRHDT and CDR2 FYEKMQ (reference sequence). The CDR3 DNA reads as TGTGCCAGCAGCTTAGGCTATGGGGGCGGGGAGCAGTTCTTC. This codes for CASSLGYGGGEQFF.

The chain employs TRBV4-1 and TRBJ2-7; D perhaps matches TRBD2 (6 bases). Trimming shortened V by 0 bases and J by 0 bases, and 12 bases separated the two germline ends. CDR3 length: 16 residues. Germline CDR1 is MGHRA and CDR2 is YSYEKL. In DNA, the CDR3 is TGCGCCAGCAGCCAAGATGCAGCGGGCCTCTCCTACGAGCAGTACTTC. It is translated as CASSQDAAGLSYEQYF.

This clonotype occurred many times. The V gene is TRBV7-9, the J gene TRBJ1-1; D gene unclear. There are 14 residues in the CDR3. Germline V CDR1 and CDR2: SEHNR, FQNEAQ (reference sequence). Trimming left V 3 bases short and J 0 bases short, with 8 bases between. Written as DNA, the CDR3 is TGTGCCAGCAGCTTGGAGCTTTTGAACACTGAAGCTTTCTTT. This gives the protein CASSLELLNTEAFF.

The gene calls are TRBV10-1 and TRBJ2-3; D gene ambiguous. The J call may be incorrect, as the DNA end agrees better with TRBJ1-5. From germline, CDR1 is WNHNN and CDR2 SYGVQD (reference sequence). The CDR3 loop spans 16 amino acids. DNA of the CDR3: TGCGCCAGCAGTGAGGCTAGCGGGCGAAGCACAGATACGCAGCATTTT. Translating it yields CASSEASGRSTDTQHF.

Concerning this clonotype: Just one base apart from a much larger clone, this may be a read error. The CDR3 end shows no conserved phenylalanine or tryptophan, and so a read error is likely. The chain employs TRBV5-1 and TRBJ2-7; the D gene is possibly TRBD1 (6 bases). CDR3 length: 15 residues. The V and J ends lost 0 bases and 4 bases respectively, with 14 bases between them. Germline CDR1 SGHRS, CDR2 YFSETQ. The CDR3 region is CASSLEPGVSYEQYL. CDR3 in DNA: TGCGCCAGCAGCTTGGAGCCAGGGGTATCGTACGAGCAGTACCTC.

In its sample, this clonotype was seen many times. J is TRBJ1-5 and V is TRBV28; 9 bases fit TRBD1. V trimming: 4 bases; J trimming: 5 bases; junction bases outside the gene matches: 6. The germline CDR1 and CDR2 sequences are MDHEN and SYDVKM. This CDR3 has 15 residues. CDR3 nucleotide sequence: TGTGCCAGCAGTTCCGACCGGGACAGGGATCAGCCCCAGCATTTT. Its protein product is CASSSDRDRDQPQHF.

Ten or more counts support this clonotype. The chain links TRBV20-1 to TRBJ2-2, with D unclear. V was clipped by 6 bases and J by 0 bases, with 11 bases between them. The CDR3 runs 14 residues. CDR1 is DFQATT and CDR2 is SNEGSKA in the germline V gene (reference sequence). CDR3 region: CSARPFANTGELFF. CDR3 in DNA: TGCAGTGCCCGACCGTTCGCGAACACCGGGGAGCTGTTTTTT.

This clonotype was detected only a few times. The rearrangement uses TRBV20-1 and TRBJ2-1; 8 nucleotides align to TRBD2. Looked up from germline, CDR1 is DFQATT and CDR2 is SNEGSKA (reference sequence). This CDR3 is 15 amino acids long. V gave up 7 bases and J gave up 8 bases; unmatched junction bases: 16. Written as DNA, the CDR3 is TGCAGTGTCTCGAGCCGTCCTAGCGGGTTTCATGAGCAGTTCTTC. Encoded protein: CSVSSRPSGFHEQFF.

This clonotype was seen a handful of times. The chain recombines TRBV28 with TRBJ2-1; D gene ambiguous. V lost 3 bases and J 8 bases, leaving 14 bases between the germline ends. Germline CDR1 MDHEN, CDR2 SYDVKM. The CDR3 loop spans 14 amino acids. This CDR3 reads CASSFRGRGHEQFF. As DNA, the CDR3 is TGTGCCAGCAGTTTTCGAGGCCGCGGCCATGAGCAGTTCTTC.

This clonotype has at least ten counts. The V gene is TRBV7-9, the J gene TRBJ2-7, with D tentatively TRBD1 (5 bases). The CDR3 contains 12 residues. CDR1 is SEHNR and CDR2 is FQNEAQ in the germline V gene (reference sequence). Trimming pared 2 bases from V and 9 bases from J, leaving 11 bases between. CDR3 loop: CASSLREGVQYF. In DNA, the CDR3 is TGTGCCAGCAGCTTAAGAGAAGGGGTGCAGTACTTC.

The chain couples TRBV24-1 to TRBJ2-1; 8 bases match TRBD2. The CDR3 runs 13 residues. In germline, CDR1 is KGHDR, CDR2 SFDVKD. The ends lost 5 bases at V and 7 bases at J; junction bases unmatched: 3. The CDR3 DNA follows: TGTGCCACCAGTGTTTCTAGCGGGAATGAGCAGTTCTTC. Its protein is CATSVSSGNEQFF.

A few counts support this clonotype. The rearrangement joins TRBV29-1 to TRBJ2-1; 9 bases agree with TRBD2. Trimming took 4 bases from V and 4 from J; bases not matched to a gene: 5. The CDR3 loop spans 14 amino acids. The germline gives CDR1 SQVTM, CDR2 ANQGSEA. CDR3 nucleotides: TGCAGCGTTGGAAGCGGGGGGACATACAATGAGCAGTTCTTC. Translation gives CSVGSGGTYNEQFF.

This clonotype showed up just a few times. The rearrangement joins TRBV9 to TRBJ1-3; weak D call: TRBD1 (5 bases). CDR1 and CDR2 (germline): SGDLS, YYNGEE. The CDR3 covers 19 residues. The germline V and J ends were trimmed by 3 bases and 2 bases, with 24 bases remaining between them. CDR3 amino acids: CASSAHSSAVQGTGNTIYF. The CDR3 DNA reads TGTGCCAGCAGCGCCCACAGTTCAGCCGTTCAGGGTACTGGAAACACCATATATTTT.

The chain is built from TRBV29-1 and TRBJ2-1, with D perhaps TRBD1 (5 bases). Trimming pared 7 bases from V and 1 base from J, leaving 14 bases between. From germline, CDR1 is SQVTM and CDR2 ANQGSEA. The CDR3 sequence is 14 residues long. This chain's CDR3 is CSENRSPSYNEQFF. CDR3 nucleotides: TGCAGCGAAAACAGGTCTCCTTCCTACAATGAGCAGTTCTTC.

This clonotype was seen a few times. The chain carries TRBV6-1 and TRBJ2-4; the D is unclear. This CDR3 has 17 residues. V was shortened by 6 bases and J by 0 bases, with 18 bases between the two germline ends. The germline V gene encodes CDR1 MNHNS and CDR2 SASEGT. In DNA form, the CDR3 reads TGTGCCAGCAGGGTTACAGAGACATCCTTAGCCAAAAACATTCAGTACTTC. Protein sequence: CASRVTETSLAKNIQYF.

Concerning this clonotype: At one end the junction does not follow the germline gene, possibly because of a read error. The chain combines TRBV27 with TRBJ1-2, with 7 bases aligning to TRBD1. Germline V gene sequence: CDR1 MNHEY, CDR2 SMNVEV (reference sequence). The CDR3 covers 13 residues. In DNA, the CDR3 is TGTGCCTGCAGTTTATTAGGGACAGAAGGCTACACCTTC. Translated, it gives CACSLLGTEGYTF.

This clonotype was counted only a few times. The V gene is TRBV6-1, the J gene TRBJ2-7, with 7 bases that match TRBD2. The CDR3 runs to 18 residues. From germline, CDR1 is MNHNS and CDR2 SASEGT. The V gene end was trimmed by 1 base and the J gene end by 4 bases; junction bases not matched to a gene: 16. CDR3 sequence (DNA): TGTGCCAGCAGTGAAGTTGATTGGCGGGCTCGGGGAGGGTACGAGCAGTACTTC. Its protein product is CASSEVDWRARGGYEQYF.

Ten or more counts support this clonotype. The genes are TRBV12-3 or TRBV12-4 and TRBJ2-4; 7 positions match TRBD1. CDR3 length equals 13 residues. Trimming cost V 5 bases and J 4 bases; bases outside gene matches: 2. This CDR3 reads CASSPGQKNIQYF. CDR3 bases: TGTGCCAGCAGTCCGGGACAGAAAAACATTCAGTACTTC.

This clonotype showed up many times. CDR3 coding DNA: TGTGCCAGCAGTATGACGGACAATGGTTACACTGAAGCTTTCTTT. Residues: CASSMTDNGYTEAFF. The chain couples TRBV12-3 or TRBV12-4 to TRBJ1-1; TRBD1 is a possible D gene (5 bases). V was clipped by 5 bases and J by 3 bases, with 16 bases between them. This CDR3 contains 15 residues.

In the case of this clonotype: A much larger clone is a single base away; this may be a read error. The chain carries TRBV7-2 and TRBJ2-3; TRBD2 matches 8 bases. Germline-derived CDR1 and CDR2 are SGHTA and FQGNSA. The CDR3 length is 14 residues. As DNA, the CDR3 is TGTGCCGGCAGCCGGGTCGGGGGGGCAGATACGCAGTATTTT. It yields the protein CAGSRVGGADTQYF.

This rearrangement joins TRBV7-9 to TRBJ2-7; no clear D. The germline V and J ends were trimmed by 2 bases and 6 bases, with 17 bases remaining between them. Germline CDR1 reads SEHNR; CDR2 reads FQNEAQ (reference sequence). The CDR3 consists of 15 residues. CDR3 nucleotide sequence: TGTGCCAGCAGCTTACTCGGAGACCCAGACCCCGAGCAGTACTTC. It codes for CASSLLGDPDPEQYF.